The 27 T cell receptor beta chains presented below share a single source sample, sequenced in a study of T cells after yellow fever vaccination. TCRdb itself ran the 5' RACE reads through MiXCR, one entry per CDR3 protein. The data contain roughly 140,000 distinct CDR3 sequences, less than 9.5% of them seen just once; the ten biggest clones take up less than 0.95%. The specimen comprised CD4+ T cells sorted from PBMCs, sampled 5 days after the yellow fever booster vaccination. The receptors come from a man aged 30 to 39 who received the YFV17D yellow fever vaccine.

Comments on this clonotype: A much larger clone differs from this one at a single base, so this may be a read error. The chain joins TRBV24-1 to TRBJ2-1; D might be TRBD1 (6 bases). Trimming pared 0 bases from V and 12 bases from J, leaving 8 bases between. The CDR3 sequence is 12 residues long. Germline assignment: CDR1 KGHDR and CDR2 SFDVKD. CDR3 nucleotide sequence: TGTGCCACCAGTGATTTGCTGGGGGCGCAGTTCTTC. Protein sequence: CATSDLLGAQFF.

This clonotype occurred many times. The CDR3 bases are TGTGCCAGCACTCAGAAGCGGGTCTCCCGGGCGGAGACCCAGTACTTC. Translating gives CASTQKRVSRAETQYF. This rearrangement joins TRBV3-1 to TRBJ2-5, with TRBD2 as a possible D gene (6 bases). The CDR3 is made up of 16 amino acids. Germline CDR1 reads LGHDT; CDR2 reads YNNKEL (reference sequence). Trimming stripped 7 bases from V and 5 bases from J, with 23 bases between.

The J gene is TRBJ2-7, the V gene TRBV18, with TRBD2 as a possible D gene (7 bases). Germline loops: CDR1 KGHSH, CDR2 LQKENI. This CDR3 is built from 18 residues. Trimming pared 2 bases from V and 3 bases from J, leaving 23 bases between. The CDR3 sequence: CASSPILSDSGGLYEQYF. The CDR3 DNA reads TGTGCCAGCTCACCAATCCTTTCTGACTCCGGGGGGCTCTACGAGCAGTACTTC. Looking up the rest from reference TRBV18 and TRBJ2-7 gives the full variable domain: NAGVMQNPRHLVRRRGQEARLRCSPMKGHSHVYWYRQLPEEGLKFMVYLQKENIIDESGMPKERFSAEFPKEGPSILRIQQVVRGDSAAYFCASSPILSDSGGLYEQYFGPGTRLTVT.

This clonotype occurred many times. The V call is TRBV29-1, the J call TRBJ2-5, with D possibly matching TRBD1 (5 bases). The V and J ends lost 7 bases and 9 bases respectively, with 12 bases between them. The CDR3 spans 10 residues. CDR1 is SQVTM and CDR2 is ANQGSEA in the germline V gene. CDR3 sequence (DNA): TGCAGCGGGGGCACGTGGGCCCAGTACTTC. It specifies CSGGTWAQYF.

Ten or more counts support this clonotype. This chain links TRBV6-5 with TRBJ2-7; maybe TRBD2 (6 bases). There are 13 residues in the CDR3. Germline CDR1 is MNHEY and CDR2 is SVGAGI. V lost 2 bases, J lost 5 bases, and 10 bases lay in between. CDR3 in DNA: TGTGCCAGCAGTTACCGCCGGAGGGACGAGCAGTACTTC. It encodes CASSYRRRDEQYF.

This clonotype came up many times. This chain links TRBV7-2 with TRBJ1-6; D is uncertain. CDR1 SGHTA and CDR2 FQGNSA come from the germline V gene. V shed 2 bases and J shed 8 bases, with 10 bases lying between them. The CDR3 contains 14 residues. CDR3 amino acids: CASSLTSGHSPLHF. In nucleotides, the CDR3 is TGTGCCAGCAGCTTAACGTCAGGTCATTCACCCCTCCACTTT.

This clonotype has a count of ten or more. In nucleotides, the CDR3 is TGTGCCAGCAATGAGGCAGGGAACTATGGCTACACCTTC. It yields the protein CASNEAGNYGYTF. The chain joins TRBV12-3 or TRBV12-4 to TRBJ1-2, with D possibly matching TRBD1 (5 bases). This CDR3 has 13 amino acids. The ends were cut back, 7 bases at V and 2 bases at J, with 11 bases in the middle.

This clonotype was recorded at least ten times. The chain carries TRBV20-1 and TRBJ2-1; no reliable D call. The germline V gene has CDR1 DFQATT and CDR2 SNEGSKA (reference sequence). CDR3 size: 10 residues. The V end was cut by 0 bases, the J end by 8 bases, with 2 bases between. CDR3 DNA sequence: TGCAGTGCTAGAGAGGATGAGCAGTTCTTC. Protein: CSAREDEQFF.

This clonotype was counted only a few times. This chain connects TRBV7-8 to TRBJ2-1; no clear D. CDR1 and CDR2 (germline): SGHVS, FQNEAQ. CDR3 size: 14 residues. Trimming took 1 base from V and 6 from J, leaving 10 bases between them. CDR3 residues: CASSLVGPFNEQFF. CDR3 coding DNA: TGTGCCAGCAGCTTAGTGGGCCCCTTCAATGAGCAGTTCTTC.

The chain employs TRBV11-3 and TRBJ2-1; D perhaps matches TRBD2 (5 bases). Trimming stripped 1 base from V and 8 bases from J, with 12 bases between. Germline V gives CDR1 SGHNT, CDR2 YENEEA. This CDR3 has 14 amino acids. CDR3 nucleotide sequence: TGTGCCAGCAGCTTAGGGGCCGGGAAGGATGAGCAGTTCTTC. Translated: CASSLGAGKDEQFF.

The sample holds many counts of this clonotype. The conserved final phenylalanine or tryptophan is absent from the CDR3, which likely points to a read error. The limits of the CDR3 on the DNA are not certain, so only TCRdb's listed CDR3 is given. The chain is built from TRBV6-2 or TRBV6-3 and TRBJ2-1; the table calls TRBD2, which could not be checked here. Germline-derived CDR1 and CDR2 are MNHEY and SVGEGT. The CDR3 is 12 residues long, ends included. The CDR3 region is CASSYSGLGLIA.

This clonotype has a count of ten or more. The rearrangement joins TRBV12-3 or TRBV12-4 to TRBJ2-1, with D hard to call. Trimming stripped 6 bases from V and 8 bases from J, with 14 bases between. There are 13 residues in the CDR3. CDR3 residues: CASSLTGRDEQFF. CDR3 in DNA: TGTGCCAGCAGCCTGACCGGTCGTGATGAGCAGTTCTTC.

There are many counts of this clonotype. The chain is built from TRBV18 and TRBJ2-7; D is perhaps TRBD1 or TRBD2 (5 bases each). V was pared by 2 bases and J by 6 bases, with 17 bases between. CDR1 KGHSH and CDR2 LQKENI come from the germline V gene. The CDR3 length is 15 residues. CDR3 residues: CASSPVRDGGGEQYF. CDR3 DNA: TGTGCCAGCTCACCAGTCCGGGATGGGGGTGGCGAGCAGTACTTC.

This clonotype was recorded at least ten times. CDR3 DNA sequence: TGTGCCAGCAGCTTAGCGGGTGTCGGGAGTTCCTACAATGAGCAGTTCTTC. Protein: CASSLAGVGSSYNEQFF. The chain uses TRBV7-8 and TRBJ2-1; D possibly corresponds to TRBD2 (6 bases). Germline V gene data show CDR1 as SGHVS and CDR2 as FQNEAQ. The CDR3 has 17 amino acids. The germline V and J ends were trimmed by 0 bases and 1 base, with 13 bases remaining between them. The variable domain in full, completed from reference TRBV7-8 and TRBJ2-1, reads GAGVSQSPRYKVAKRGQDVALRCDPISGHVSLFWYQQALGQGPEFLTYFQNEAQLDKSGLPSDRFFAERPEGSVSTLKIQRTQQEDSAVYLCASSLAGVGSSYNEQFFGPGTRLTVL.

This clonotype has ten or more counts. The chain joins TRBV20-1 to TRBJ2-4, with 13 positions matching TRBD2. Germline V gene sequence: CDR1 DFQATT, CDR2 SNEGSKA (reference sequence). V gave up 6 bases and J gave up 0 bases; unmatched junction bases: 20. The length of the CDR3 is 21 residues. CDR3 region: CSANGGVGTSGTGLAKNIQYF. Here the CDR3 DNA reads TGCAGTGCCAACGGAGGGGTCGGGACTAGCGGGACTGGGCTAGCCAAAAACATTCAGTACTTC.

The table lists this clonotype with many counts. V usage is TRBV9 and J usage is TRBJ1-4; D gene unclear. The CDR3 sequence is 14 residues long. V lost 0 bases and J 5 bases, leaving 8 bases between the germline ends. Germline V gene sequence: CDR1 SGDLS, CDR2 YYNGEE. The CDR3: CASSVGAANEKLFF. CDR3 sequence (DNA): TGTGCCAGCAGCGTAGGGGCGGCGAATGAAAAACTGTTTTTT.

The table lists this clonotype with many counts. This chain joins TRBV18 and TRBJ2-5; TRBD1 matches 7 bases. The CDR3 is 16 residues long. Germline CDR1 is KGHSH and CDR2 is LQKENI. Trimming at V came to 3 bases and at J to 4 bases, leaving 11 bases not matched to a gene. Written as DNA, the CDR3 is TGTGCCAGCTCACCCACCCGGAGAGGGGGCGCAGAGACCCAGTACTTC. Residues: CASSPTRRGGAETQYF.

The table lists this clonotype with many counts. The genes are TRBV20-1 and TRBJ2-2; no clear D. The CDR3 sequence is 12 residues long. The V end was cut by 7 bases, the J end by 1 base, with 7 bases between. Germline loops: CDR1 DFQATT, CDR2 SNEGSKA (reference sequence). CDR3 bases: TGCAGTGTAAAAAAGAACACCGGGGAGCTGTTTTTT. It codes for CSVKKNTGELFF.

This chain joins TRBV7-8 and TRBJ2-3, with D maybe TRBD2 (5 bases). The CDR3 spans 16 residues. The ends were cut back, 7 bases at V and 1 base at J, with 18 bases in the middle. The germline CDR1 and CDR2 sequences are SGHVS and FQNEAQ. CDR3 bases: TGTGCCAGCACTTCCCGGAGCCTCGGGGGCACAGATACGCAGTATTTT. It is translated as CASTSRSLGGTDTQYF.

This clonotype was seen ten or more times. This chain joins TRBV4-2 and TRBJ2-5; D uncertain. This CDR3 is built from 14 residues. CDR1 and CDR2 (germline): LGHNA, YNFKEQ. The ends were cut back, 0 bases at V and 4 bases at J, with 9 bases in the middle. The CDR3 is CASSQEVRRETQYF. CDR3 DNA sequence: TGTGCCAGCAGCCAAGAAGTGAGGCGAGAGACCCAGTACTTC.

About this clonotype: A much larger clone is a single base away; this may be a read error. The chain uses TRBV11-2 and TRBJ2-1; D is uncertain. Germline CDR1 reads SGHAT; CDR2 reads FQNNGV. This CDR3 is built from 15 residues. CDR3 bases: TGTGTCAGCAGCCCACTTGGAACCCTTCAGGATGAGCAGTTCTTC. The encoded protein is CVSSPLGTLQDEQFF.

The sample holds many counts of this clonotype. The CDR3 loop reads CASGEQNGYEQYF. CDR3 DNA: TGTGCCAGCGGAGAGCAGAATGGGTACGAGCAGTACTTC. The V call is TRBV25-1, the J call TRBJ2-7; the D is unclear. V was clipped by 8 bases and J by 4 bases, with 15 bases between them. CDR3 length: 13 residues. Looked up from germline, CDR1 is MGHDK and CDR2 is SYGVNS.

This clonotype was detected ten times or more. The genes are TRBV18 and TRBJ1-5, with D possibly matching TRBD1 (5 bases). The CDR3 totals 16 residues. V shed 10 bases and J shed 1 base, with 20 bases lying between them. The germline V gene encodes CDR1 KGHSH and CDR2 LQKENI. The DNA for the CDR3 is TGTGCCACGAGGGACGGATCAAGCGGGAGCAATCAGCCCCAGCATTTT. It yields the protein CATRDGSSGSNQPQHF.

This clonotype has at least ten counts. CDR3: CAWVPRAKNIQYF. The CDR3 DNA reads TGTGCCTGGGTTCCAAGGGCCAAAAACATTCAGTACTTC. The chain joins TRBV6-6 to TRBJ2-4; D is unresolved. CDR1 is MNHNY, CDR2 SVGAGI, per germline (reference sequence). The germline V and J ends were trimmed by 11 bases and 1 base, with 12 bases remaining between them. The CDR3 covers 13 residues.

This clonotype was seen repeatedly, ten times or more. This chain uses TRBV9 with TRBJ2-7; D is undetermined. V shed 2 bases and J shed 6 bases, with 21 bases lying between them. Germline loops: CDR1 SGDLS, CDR2 YYNGEE. This CDR3 has 16 amino acids. The CDR3 is CASSVETAPLRGEQYF. The DNA of the CDR3 is TGTGCCAGCAGCGTTGAAACGGCCCCACTTAGAGGCGAGCAGTACTTC.

Ten or more counts support this clonotype. V gene TRBV12-3 or TRBV12-4 combines with J gene TRBJ2-3; D possibly corresponds to TRBD2 (5 bases). V lost 1 base and J 8 bases, leaving 13 bases between the germline ends. This CDR3 comprises 14 residues. CDR3 nucleotide sequence: TGTGCCAGCAGTTTAGATGCAGTCAGCGGTACGCAGTATTTT. Translated: CASSLDAVSGTQYF.

The J gene is TRBJ2-5, the V gene TRBV7-2; D unclear. Trimming left V 5 bases short and J 1 base short, with 11 bases between. From germline, CDR1 is SGHTA and CDR2 FQGNSA. The CDR3 length is 14 residues. CDR3 DNA sequence: TGTGCCAGCAGCCAGGCGCTGGGCCAAGAGACCCAGTACTTC. Amino acid sequence: CASSQALGQETQYF. Full variable domain (missing parts from reference TRBV7-2 and TRBJ2-5): GAGVSQSPSNKVTEKGKDVELRCDPISGHTALYWYRQSLGQGLEFLIYFQGNSAPDKSGLPSDRFSAERTGGSVSTLTIQRTQQEDSAVYLCASSQALGQETQYFGPGTRLLVL.